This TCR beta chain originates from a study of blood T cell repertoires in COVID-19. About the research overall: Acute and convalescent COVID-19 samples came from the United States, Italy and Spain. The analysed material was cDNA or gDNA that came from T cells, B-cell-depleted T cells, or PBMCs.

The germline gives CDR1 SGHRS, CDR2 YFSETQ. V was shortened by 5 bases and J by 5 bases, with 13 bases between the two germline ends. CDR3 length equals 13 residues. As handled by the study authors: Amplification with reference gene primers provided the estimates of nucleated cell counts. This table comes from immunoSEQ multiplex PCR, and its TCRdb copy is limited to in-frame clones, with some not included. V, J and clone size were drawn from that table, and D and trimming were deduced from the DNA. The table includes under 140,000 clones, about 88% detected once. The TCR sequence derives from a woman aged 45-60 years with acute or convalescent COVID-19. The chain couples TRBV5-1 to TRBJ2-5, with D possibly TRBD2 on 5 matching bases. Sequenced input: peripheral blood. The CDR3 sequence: CASSLLESETQYF. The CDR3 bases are TGCGCCAGCAGTCTACTAGAGTCCGAGACCCAGTACTTC.